The T cell receptor (beta chain) under discussion was sequenced for a study of blood T cell repertoires in COVID-19. This CDR3 is 14 amino acids long. In germline, CDR1 is SQVTM, CDR2 ANQGSEA. Deletions cut 5 bases from V and 0 bases from J, with 10 bases between. Per the original methods: Amplification of reference gene primers was used by the study to estimate nucleated cell counts. Method: immunoSEQ multiplex PCR; TCRdb's copy keeps in-frame clones and lacks some. V and J calls and clone size are copied from that table; D and trimming were computed from the DNA. Found here are tens of thousands of clones, around 80% of them singletons; the top ten hold roughly 32%.

This sequence originates from a human donor in a cohort sampled during active COVID-19. Sequencing was carried out using peripheral blood. This chain links TRBV29-1 with TRBJ1-4, with D unclear. CDR3 protein: CSVQIFSTNEKLFF. CDR3 DNA sequence: TGCAGCGTTCAGATCTTCTCAACTAATGAAAAACTGTTTTTT.